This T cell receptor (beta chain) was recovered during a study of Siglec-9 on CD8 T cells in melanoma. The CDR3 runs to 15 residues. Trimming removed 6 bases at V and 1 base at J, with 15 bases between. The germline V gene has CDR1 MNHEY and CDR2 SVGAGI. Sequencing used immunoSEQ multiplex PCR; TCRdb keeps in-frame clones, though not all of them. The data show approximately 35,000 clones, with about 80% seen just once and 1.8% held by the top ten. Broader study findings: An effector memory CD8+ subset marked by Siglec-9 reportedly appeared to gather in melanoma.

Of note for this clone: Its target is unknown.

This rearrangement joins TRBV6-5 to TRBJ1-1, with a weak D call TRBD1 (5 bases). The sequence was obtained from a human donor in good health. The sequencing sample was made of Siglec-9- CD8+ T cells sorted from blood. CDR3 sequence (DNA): TGTGCCAGCAGCGGCTCGTGGGGGAGGAACACTGAAGCTTTCTTT. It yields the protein CASSGSWGRNTEAFF.